This TCR beta chain was observed in a study of CD8+ T cells in alopecia areata. Study in general: Tofacitinib therapy lasting 6 to 18 months was followed by 6 months off drug.

The V end lost 2 bases, the J end lost 2 bases, and 15 bases lay between the germline ends. CDR1 and CDR2 (germline): SGHVS, FQNEAQ. CDR3 size: 16 residues. In each case, RNA was isolated and then reverse transcribed into cDNA as the sequencing template. Clones were sequenced by immunoSEQ multiplex PCR, and TCRdb holds only the in-frame ones, with some missing. The table records roughly 200,000 clones, roughly 63% of them present only once. Comments on this clone: The antigen is unknown.

Overall study findings and caveats: Scalp repertoires also include resident alphabeta T cells from normal skin. Sharing of TCRs across patients appeared less clear than in mice, possibly for HLA-related reasons.

The genes are TRBV7-8 and TRBJ2-5, with D unclear. The sequence was obtained from a human donor with alopecia areata. The sample consisted of CD4+ T cells sorted from blood, taken at week 0. In DNA form, the CDR3 reads TGTGCCAGCAGCTTAAGGGTGGCAGCCACTCAAGAGACCCAGTACTTC. This translates into CASSLRVAATQETQYF.